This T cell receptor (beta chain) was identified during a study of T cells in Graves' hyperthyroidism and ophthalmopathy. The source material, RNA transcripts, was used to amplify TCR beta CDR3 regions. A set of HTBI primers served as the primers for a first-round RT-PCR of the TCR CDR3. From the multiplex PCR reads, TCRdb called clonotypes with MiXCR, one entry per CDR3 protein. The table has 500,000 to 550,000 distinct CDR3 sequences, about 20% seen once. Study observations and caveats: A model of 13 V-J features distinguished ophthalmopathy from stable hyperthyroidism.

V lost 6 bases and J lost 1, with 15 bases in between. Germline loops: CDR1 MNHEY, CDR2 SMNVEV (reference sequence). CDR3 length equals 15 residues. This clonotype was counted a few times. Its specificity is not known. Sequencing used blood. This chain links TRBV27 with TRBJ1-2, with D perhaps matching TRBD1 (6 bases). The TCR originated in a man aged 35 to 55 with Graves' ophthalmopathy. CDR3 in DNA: TGTGCCAGCAGAAACTGGGGGCTTGGTAACTATGGCTACACCTTC. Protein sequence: CASRNWGLGNYGYTF.